This T cell receptor (beta chain) appears in the sequencing data of a study of shared clonotypes between healthy human individuals. Study-wide findings and caveats: It was the non-shared clonotypes that had lower generation probabilities than clonotypes shared by all four donors. Naive subsets tended to show greater estimated richness than memory subsets.

The ends were cut back, 1 base at V and 2 bases at J, with 2 bases in the middle. The CDR3 has 12 residues. Per the germline V gene, CDR1 is MDHEN and CDR2 is SYDVKM. Note on this clone: Its specificity is not known. The same CDR3 is also encoded by other DNA sequences in this sample.

Only in-frame clones appear in the TCRdb table, and some are missing; sequencing was by immunoSEQ multiplex PCR. The table records about 1 million clones, around 78% of them present only once. The study enrolled healthy HIV-negative adults without recent acute infections or vaccinations as donors. Naive CD4+ cells were CD45RA-selected; the remaining cells were memory. The V gene is TRBV28, the J gene TRBJ1-2, with unresolved D. Sequencing was carried out using memory CD4+ T cells from PBMCs. Subset meaning: CD45RA-negative fraction. The sequence was collected from a man aged 18 to 35 in good health. Some clones in this sample may be carry-over from other donors' samples. The CDR3, as DNA: TGTGCCAGCAGTTTATCGAACTATGGCTACACCTTC. It translates to CASSLSNYGYTF.